This T cell receptor (beta chain) was recorded in a study of T cells expressing NK-cell markers. In the study overall: Researchers got TCR beta repertoires out of sorted CD3+CD56+NKG2C+, CD3+CD56+NKG2C- and CD3+CD56-NKG2C+ T cells.

TCRdb reanalyzed the 5' RACE reads and collapses them to one entry per CDR3 protein, without DNA. The sample totals 550,000 to 600,000 distinct CDR3 sequences. Overall study findings and caveats: Each of a handful of donors carried dominant NKG2C+ clonotypes accounting for about 1.0-8% of CD8+ T cells.

The CDR3 runs 12 residues. CDR1 is SQVTM, CDR2 ANQGSEA, per germline. A remark on this clonotype: What it binds is unknown.

The specimen sequenced was blood T cells: a sorted CD56 or NKG2C T cell subset, CD4+ or CD8+ T cells, or bulk PBMC T cells (not recorded which). This clonotype originated in a man aged 18 to 35 in good health. The rearrangement joins TRBV29-1 to TRBJ2-7; the TCRdb D gene call, TRBD2, has no DNA to confirm it. The CDR3: CSVEWESGEQYF.